This passage covers 2 T cell receptor beta chains from one sample sequenced in a study of T cell responses to AZD1222 COVID-19 vaccine. Libraries were prepared by immunoSEQ multiplex PCR; TCRdb keeps only in-frame clonotypes and omits some of them. The sample contains 100,000 to 120,000 clones, about 85% of which appear only once. Material: peripheral blood, obtained on day 0 of AZD1222 vaccination. These receptors all stem from an adult in good health.

The chain is built from TRBV12-3 or TRBV12-4 and TRBJ1-1; the D is unclear. The CDR3 runs 13 residues. V was pared by 2 bases and J by 5 bases, with 9 bases between. CDR3 nucleotides: TGTGCCAGCAGTTTATATTGGGGAACTGAAGCTTTCTTT. It translates to CASSLYWGTEAFF.

This chain links TRBV20-1 with TRBJ1-1; unclear D gene. Deletions cut 3 bases from V and 0 bases from J, with 8 bases between. This CDR3 is built from 13 residues. Germline values: CDR1 DFQATT, CDR2 SNEGSKA (reference sequence). CDR3 sequence: CSASGNMNTEAFF. The CDR3 DNA is TGCAGTGCTAGTGGGAATATGAACACTGAAGCTTTCTTT.